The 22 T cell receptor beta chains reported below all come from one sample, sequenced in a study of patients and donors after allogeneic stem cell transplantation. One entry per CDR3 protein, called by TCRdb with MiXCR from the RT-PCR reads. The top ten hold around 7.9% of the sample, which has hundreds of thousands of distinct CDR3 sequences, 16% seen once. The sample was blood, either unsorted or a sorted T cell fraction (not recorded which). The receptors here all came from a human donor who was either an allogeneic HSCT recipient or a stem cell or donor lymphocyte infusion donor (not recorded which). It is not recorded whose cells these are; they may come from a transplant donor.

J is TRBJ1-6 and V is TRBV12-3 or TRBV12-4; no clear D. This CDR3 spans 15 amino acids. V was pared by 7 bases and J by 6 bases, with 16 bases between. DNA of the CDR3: TGTGCCAGCACCCTAAGAAGGGAAACTAATTCACCCCTCCACTTT. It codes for CASTLRRETNSPLHF.

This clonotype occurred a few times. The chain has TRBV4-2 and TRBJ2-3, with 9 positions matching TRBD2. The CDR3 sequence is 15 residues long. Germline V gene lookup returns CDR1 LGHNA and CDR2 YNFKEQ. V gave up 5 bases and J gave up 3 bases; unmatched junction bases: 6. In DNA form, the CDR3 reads TGTGCCAGCAGCATGCGGGAGGGCCGTACAGATACGCAGTATTTT. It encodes CASSMREGRTDTQYF.

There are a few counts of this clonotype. CDR3 region: CASTGTGGYQPQHF. In DNA, the CDR3 is TGTGCCAGCACCGGGACAGGGGGCTATCAGCCCCAGCATTTT. The chain has TRBV6-1 and TRBJ1-5, with 12 bases matching TRBD1. V dropped 7 bases and J dropped 5; count of bases not matched to a gene: 3. The CDR3 totals 14 residues. From germline, CDR1 is MNHNS and CDR2 SASEGT.

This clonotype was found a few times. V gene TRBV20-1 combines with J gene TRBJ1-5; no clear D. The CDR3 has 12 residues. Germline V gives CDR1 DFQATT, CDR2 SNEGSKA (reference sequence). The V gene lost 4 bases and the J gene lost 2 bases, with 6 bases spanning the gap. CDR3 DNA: TGCAGTGCTAAGGCGGGCAATCAGCCCCAGCATTTT. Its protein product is CSAKAGNQPQHF.

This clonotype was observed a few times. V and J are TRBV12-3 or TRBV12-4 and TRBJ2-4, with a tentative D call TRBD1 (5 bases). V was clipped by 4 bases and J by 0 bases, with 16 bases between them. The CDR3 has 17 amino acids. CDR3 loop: CASSSPGILVAKNIQYF. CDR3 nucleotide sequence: TGTGCCAGCAGTTCCCCAGGGATCTTAGTAGCCAAAAACATTCAGTACTTC.

CDR3 region: CAWSVSYGTGVNYGYTF. The CDR3 bases are TGTGCCTGGAGTGTAAGCTATGGGACAGGGGTTAACTATGGCTACACCTTC. This chain joins TRBV30 and TRBJ1-2, with TRBD1 matching over 10 bases. The length of the CDR3 is 17 residues. V trimming: 0 bases; J trimming: 1 base; junction bases outside the gene matches: 8. CDR1 and CDR2 (germline): GTSNPN, SVGIG (reference sequence).

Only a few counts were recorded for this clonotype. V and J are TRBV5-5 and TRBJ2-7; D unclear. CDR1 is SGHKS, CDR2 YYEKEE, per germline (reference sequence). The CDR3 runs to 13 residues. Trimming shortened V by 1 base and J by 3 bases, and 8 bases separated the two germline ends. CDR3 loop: CASSLSTVYEQYF. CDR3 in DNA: TGTGCCAGCAGCTTGTCCACAGTCTACGAGCAGTACTTC.

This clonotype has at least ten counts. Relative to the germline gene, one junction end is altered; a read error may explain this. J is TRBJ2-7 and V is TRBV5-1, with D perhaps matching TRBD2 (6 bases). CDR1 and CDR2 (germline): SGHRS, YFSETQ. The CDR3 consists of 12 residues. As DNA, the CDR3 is TGTGCCAGCAGCCCGCGGGGCAACGAGCAGTACTTC. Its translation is CASSPRGNEQYF.

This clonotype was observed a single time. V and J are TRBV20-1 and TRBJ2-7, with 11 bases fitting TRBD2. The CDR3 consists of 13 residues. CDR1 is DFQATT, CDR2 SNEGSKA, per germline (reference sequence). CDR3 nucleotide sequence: TGCAGACCCCTAGCGGGGGGTATGGGGGAGCAGTACTTC. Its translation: CRPLAGGMGEQYF.

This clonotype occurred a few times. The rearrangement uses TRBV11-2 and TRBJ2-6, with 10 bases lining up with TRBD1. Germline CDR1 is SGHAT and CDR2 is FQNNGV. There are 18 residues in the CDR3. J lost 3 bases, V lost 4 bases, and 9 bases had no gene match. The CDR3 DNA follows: TGTGCCAGCAGCTATGATCCGACAGGGGGCTATGGGGCCAACGTCCTGACTTTC. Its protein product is CASSYDPTGGYGANVLTF.

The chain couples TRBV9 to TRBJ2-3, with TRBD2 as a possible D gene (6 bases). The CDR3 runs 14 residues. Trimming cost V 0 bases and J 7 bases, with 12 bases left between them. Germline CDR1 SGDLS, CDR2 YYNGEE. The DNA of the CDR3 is TGTGCCAGCAGCGTAGGGGGCGGGGTCTATACGCAGTATTTT. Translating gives CASSVGGGVYTQYF.

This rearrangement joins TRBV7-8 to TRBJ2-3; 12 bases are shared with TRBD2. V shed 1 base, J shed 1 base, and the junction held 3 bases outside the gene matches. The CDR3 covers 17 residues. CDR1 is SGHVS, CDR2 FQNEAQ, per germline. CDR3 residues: CASSLGASGGGTDTQYF. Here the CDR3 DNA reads TGTGCCAGCAGCTTAGGGGCTAGCGGGGGGGGCACAGATACGCAGTATTTT.

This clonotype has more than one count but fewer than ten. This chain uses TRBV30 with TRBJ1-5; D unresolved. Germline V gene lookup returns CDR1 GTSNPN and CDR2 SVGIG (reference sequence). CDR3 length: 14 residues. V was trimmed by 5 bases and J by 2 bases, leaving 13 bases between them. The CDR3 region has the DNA TGTGCCTGGGATCTCGGGAAGGGCAATCAGCCCCAGCATTTT. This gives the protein CAWDLGKGNQPQHF.

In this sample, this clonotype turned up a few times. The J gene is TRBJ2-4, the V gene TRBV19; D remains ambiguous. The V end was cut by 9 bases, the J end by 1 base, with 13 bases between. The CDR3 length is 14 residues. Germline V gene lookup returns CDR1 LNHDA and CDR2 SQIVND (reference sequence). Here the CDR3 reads CASGLSRAKNIQYF. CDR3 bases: TGTGCCAGCGGCTTGTCGCGGGCCAAAAACATTCAGTACTTC.

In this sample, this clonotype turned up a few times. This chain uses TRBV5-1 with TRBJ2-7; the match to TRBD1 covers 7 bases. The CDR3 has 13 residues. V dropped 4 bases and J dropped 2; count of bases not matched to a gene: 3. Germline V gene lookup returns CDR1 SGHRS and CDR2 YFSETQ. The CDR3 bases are TGCGCCAGCAGCATCCAGGGGGCCTACGAGCAGTACTTC. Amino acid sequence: CASSIQGAYEQYF.

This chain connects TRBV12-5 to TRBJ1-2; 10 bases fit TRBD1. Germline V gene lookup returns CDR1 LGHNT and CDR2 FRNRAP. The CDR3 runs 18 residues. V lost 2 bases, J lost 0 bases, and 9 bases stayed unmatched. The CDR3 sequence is CASGLPRQGARSNYGYTF. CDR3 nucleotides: TGTGCTAGTGGTTTGCCTCGACAGGGGGCCAGATCTAACTATGGCTACACCTTC.

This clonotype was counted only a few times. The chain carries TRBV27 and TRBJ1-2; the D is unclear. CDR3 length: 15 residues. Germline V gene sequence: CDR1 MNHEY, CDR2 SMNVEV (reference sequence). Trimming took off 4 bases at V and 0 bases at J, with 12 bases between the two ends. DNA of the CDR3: TGTGCCAGCAGTTCAGCCAGGTTAGCTAACTATGGCTACACCTTC. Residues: CASSSARLANYGYTF.

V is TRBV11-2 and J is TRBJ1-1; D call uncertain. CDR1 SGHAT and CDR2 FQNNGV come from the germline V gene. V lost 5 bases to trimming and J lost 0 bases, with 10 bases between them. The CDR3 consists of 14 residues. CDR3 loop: CASSKAGMNTEAFF. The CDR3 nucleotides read TGTGCCAGCAGCAAGGCGGGGATGAACACTGAAGCTTTCTTT.

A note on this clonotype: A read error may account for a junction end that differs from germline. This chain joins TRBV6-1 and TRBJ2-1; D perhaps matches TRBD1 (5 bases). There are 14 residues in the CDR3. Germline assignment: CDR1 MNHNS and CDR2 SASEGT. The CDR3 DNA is TGTGCCAGCAGGGAAGGTTCAGGGATTGATGAGCAGTTCTTC. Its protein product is CASREGSGIDEQFF.

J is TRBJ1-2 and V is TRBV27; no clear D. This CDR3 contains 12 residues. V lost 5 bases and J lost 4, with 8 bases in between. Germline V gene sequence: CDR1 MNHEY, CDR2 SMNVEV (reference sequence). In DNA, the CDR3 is TGTGCCAGCAGTAATTGGGCCTATGGCTACACCTTC. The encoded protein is CASSNWAYGYTF.

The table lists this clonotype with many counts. CDR3 sequence: CASSPMKRGGQYKNIQYF. The CDR3 coding sequence is TGTGCCAGCAGCCCCATGAAGCGGGGGGGCCAATACAAAAACATTCAGTACTTC. The V gene is TRBV3-1, the J gene TRBJ2-4; 10 bases align to TRBD2. CDR1 is LGHDT and CDR2 is YNNKEL in the germline V gene (reference sequence). The CDR3 is made up of 18 amino acids. With 4 bases clipped from V and 3 bases from J, the junction kept 12 bases outside the gene matches.

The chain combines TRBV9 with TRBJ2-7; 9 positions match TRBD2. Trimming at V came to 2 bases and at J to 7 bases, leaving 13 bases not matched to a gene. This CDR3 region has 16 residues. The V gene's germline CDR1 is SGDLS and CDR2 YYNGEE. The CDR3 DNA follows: TGTGCCAGCAGCGTTAGTATTAGCGGGAGCTCGGGAGAGCAGTACTTC. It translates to CASSVSISGSSGEQYF.